Listed here are 25 T cell receptor beta chains from one sample, sequenced in a study of tumor-infiltrating lymphocytes in primary liver carcinoma. The template, about 540 ng total RNA, yielded TCR beta cDNA made with a constant-region primer. Generation of the TCR beta libraries relied on three nested multiplex PCR rounds using slightly modified ARM-PCR. For around 9 cycles apiece, the opening two PCR rounds ran with TRBV1-TRBV30 forward primers and a C-beta reverse primer. TCRdb re-derived calls from the multiplex PCR reads in MiXCR, one entry per CDR3 protein. The sample consists of roughly 330,000 distinct CDR3 sequences, 65% of them appearing once. Out of unsorted whole blood came the blood RNA, and germline DNA was extracted as well. Input material: peripheral blood. The receptor set was obtained from a man in his forties with primary liver carcinoma and hepatitis B virus infection.

This clonotype was found many times. The chain combines TRBV11-2 with TRBJ2-5; possibly TRBD1 or TRBD2 for D (5 bases each). Trimming left V 8 bases short and J 3 bases short, with 10 bases between. CDR3 size: 12 residues. The germline V gene has CDR1 SGHAT and CDR2 FQNNGV. CDR3 in DNA: TGTGCCAGCGCCAGGGACGAAGAGACCCAGTACTTC. Translated: CASARDEETQYF.

To note about this clonotype: A clone one base away is much larger, so this may be a read error. This chain uses TRBV5-5 with TRBJ2-6, with D tentatively TRBD1 (5 bases). Germline loops: CDR1 SGHKS, CDR2 YYEKEE (reference sequence). The CDR3 extends over 15 amino acids. In nucleotides, the CDR3 is TGTGCCAGCAGCGCCAGTTCATCTGGGGCCAACGTCCTGAATTTC. Protein sequence: CASSASSSGANVLNF. Looking up the rest from reference TRBV5-5 and TRBJ2-6 gives the full variable domain: DAGVTQSPTHLIKTRGQQVTLRCSPISGHKSVSWYQQVLGQGPQFIFQYYEKEERGRGNFPDRFSARQFPNYSSELNVNALLLGDSALYLCASSASSSGANVLNFGAGSRLTVL.

The J gene is TRBJ2-1, the V gene TRBV11-2, with a tentative D call TRBD2 (5 bases). The CDR3 has 15 amino acids. Looked up from germline, CDR1 is SGHAT and CDR2 is FQNNGV. CDR3 protein: CDSSLEGRVSNEQFF. CDR3 coding DNA: TGTGACAGTAGCTTAGAGGGCCGGGTTAGCAATGAGCAGTTCTTC. Together with reference TRBV11-2 and TRBJ2-1, the CDR3 gives the full variable domain: EAGVAQSPRYKIIEKRQSVAFWCNPISGHATLYWYQQILGQGPKLLIQFQNNGVVDDSQLPKDRFSAERLKGVDSTLKIQPAKLEDSAVYLCDSSLEGRVSNEQFFGPGTRLTVL.

This chain joins TRBV7-9 and TRBJ2-7; 7 bases agree with TRBD2. The germline CDR1 and CDR2 sequences are SEHNR and FQNEAQ (reference sequence). The CDR3 sequence is 18 residues long. V gave up 1 base and J gave up 2 bases; unmatched junction bases: 14. This chain's CDR3 is CASSLERMGTTPPYEQYF. Written as DNA, the CDR3 is TGTGCCAGCAGCTTAGAGAGGATGGGGACTACCCCCCCCTACGAGCAGTACTTC.

The chain carries TRBV11-2 and TRBJ2-3; no reliable D call. The V gene's germline CDR1 is SGHAT and CDR2 FQNNGV. CDR3 length: 16 residues. V lost 4 bases, J lost 7 bases, and 21 bases lay in between. The CDR3 here is CASSSRRLAEANTQYF. As DNA, the CDR3 is TGTGCCAGCAGCTCAAGAAGGTTGGCGGAAGCTAATACGCAGTATTTT. Looking up the rest from reference TRBV11-2 and TRBJ2-3 gives the full variable domain: EAGVAQSPRYKIIEKRQSVAFWCNPISGHATLYWYQQILGQGPKLLIQFQNNGVVDDSQLPKDRFSAERLKGVDSTLKIQPAKLEDSAVYLCASSSRRLAEANTQYFGPGTRLTVL.

For this clonotype: A read error may be the cause here, since a much bigger clone is one base away. The genes are TRBV6-1 and TRBJ1-5, with D perhaps assigned TRBD1 or TRBD2 (5 bases each). The J call could be wrong; TRBJ2-3 is a better fit for the DNA end. CDR3 length equals 14 residues. Per germline, CDR1 MNHNS and CDR2 SASEGT. This CDR3 is CAGSPGRNYQPQYF. DNA of the CDR3: TGTGCCGGAAGCCCGGGACGGAATTATCAGCCCCAGTATTTT.

The chain is built from TRBV28 and TRBJ2-2; tentatively, D is TRBD2 (5 bases). Germline lookup yields CDR1 MDHEN and CDR2 SYDVKM. Deletions cut 7 bases from V and 6 bases from J, with 6 bases between. The CDR3 loop spans 11 amino acids. The CDR3 bases are TGTGCCAGCAAGGACTCCGGGGAGCTGTTTTTT. It is translated as CASKDSGELFF.

This sequence joins TRBV29-1 and TRBJ2-1; D is perhaps TRBD2 (5 bases). This CDR3 contains 11 residues. With 0 bases removed from V and 9 bases from J, the gap between germline ends came to 6 bases. Germline V gene data show CDR1 as SQVTM and CDR2 as ANQGSEA. In DNA form, the CDR3 reads TGCAGCGTTGAAGATGGAGGTGAGCAGTTCTTC. Residues: CSVEDGGEQFF.

Notes on this clonotype: A junction end diverges from the germline sequence, so it may reflect a read error. The chain uses TRBV11-2 and TRBJ2-7, with 7 bases that match TRBD2. This CDR3 comprises 16 residues. Per germline, CDR1 SGHAT and CDR2 FQNNGV. The CDR3 sequence is CASSPKGAGGSYEQYF. The CDR3 DNA sequence: TGTGCCAGCAGCCCGAAAGGGGCTGGCGGGAGTTATGAGCAATACTTC.

Note on this clonotype: The conserved phenylalanine or tryptophan normally closing the CDR3 is absent here, so this likely arose from a read error. The limits of the CDR3 on the DNA are not certain, so only TCRdb's listed CDR3 is given. The rearrangement links TRBV16 to TRBJ2-6. The CDR3 length equals 13 residues, ends included. Germline V CDR1 and CDR2: KGHSY, FQNENV. The CDR3 reads CASSPPGANVLTL.

The gene calls are TRBV24-1 and TRBJ2-1, with D possibly TRBD2 on 5 matching bases. There are 15 residues in the CDR3. Trimming took off 1 base at V and 5 bases at J, with 11 bases between the two ends. The V gene's germline CDR1 is KGHDR and CDR2 SFDVKD. CDR3 DNA: TGTGCCACCAGTGATTTTTGGGAGAGGAACAATGAGCAGTTCTTC. Its translation: CATSDFWERNNEQFF.

The chain recombines TRBV11-2 with TRBJ2-5; D call uncertain. From germline, CDR1 is SGHAT and CDR2 FQNNGV. Trimming removed 9 bases at V and 2 bases at J, with 10 bases between. The CDR3 is made up of 12 amino acids. In DNA, the CDR3 is TGTGCCAGTTACAATACACAAGAGACCCAGTACTTC. It specifies CASYNTQETQYF.

Comments on this clonotype: It may be a read error: a sequence one base away is much more abundant. The chain is built from TRBV6-1 and TRBJ1-4; 7 nucleotides align to TRBD1. V lost 5 bases, J lost 0 bases, and 9 bases stayed unmatched. Germline V gene sequence: CDR1 MNHNS, CDR2 SASEGT. The CDR3 runs to 17 residues. The CDR3 here is CASSHRQGDATNEKLFF. The CDR3 bases are TGTGCCAGCAGTCACAGACAGGGCGACGCAACTAATGAAAAACTGTTTTTT.

The chain carries TRBV21-1 and TRBJ2-3; the D call in the table, TRBD1, was not verified against the DNA. TRBV21-1 is a known pseudogene. The CDR3 extends over 14 amino acids. The CDR3 DNA sequence: TGTGCCAGCAGCAGAGGGACAGGGTCGGATACGCAGTATTTT. Translated, it gives CASSRGTGSDTQYF.

With respect to this clonotype: This likely comes from a read error, as the CDR3 has no conserved phenylalanine or tryptophan at its end. The chain employs TRBV6-5 and TRBJ2-1, with 7 bases that match TRBD1. CDR1 and CDR2 (germline): MNHEY, SVGAGI. The junction had 1 base not matched to a gene; V was cut back by 4 bases and J by 4 bases. The CDR3 consists of 13 residues. CDR3 sequence: CASSSDRYNEQFL. The DNA for the CDR3 is TGTGCCAGCAGTTCGGACAGGTACAATGAGCAGTTCCTC.

Details on this clonotype: With a much larger clone just one base away, this may be a read error. The CDR3 nucleotides read TGTGCCAGCAGCGCGACTACCCCTTACGAGCAGAACTTC. It is translated as CASSATTPYEQNF. The J gene is TRBJ2-7, the V gene TRBV5-6, with a weak D call TRBD2 (5 bases). The CDR3 has 13 residues. Germline CDR1 SGHDT, CDR2 YYEEEE.

This chain connects TRBV6-1 to TRBJ2-3; 12 bases align to TRBD2. J lost 3 bases, V lost 5 bases, and 15 bases had no gene match. The CDR3 is made up of 19 amino acids. CDR1 MNHNS and CDR2 SASEGT come from the germline V gene. The CDR3 DNA follows: TGTGCCAGCAGTTCCTCCGTGACTAGCGGGAGTTTTAGGACAGATACGCAGTATTTT. This translates into CASSSSVTSGSFRTDTQYF.

This clonotype was seen many times. V is TRBV11-2 and J is TRBJ2-7; D possibly corresponds to TRBD2 (6 bases). Germline values: CDR1 SGHAT, CDR2 FQNNGV. The CDR3 has 15 residues. The V end lost 2 bases, the J end lost 4 bases, and 15 bases lay between the germline ends. CDR3 region: CASSLQGGEMYEQYF. Here the CDR3 DNA reads TGTGCCAGCAGCTTACAGGGAGGCGAAATGTACGAGCAGTACTTC.

Concerning this clonotype itself: A much larger clone lies one base from this, so it may be a read error. The V call is TRBV6-1, the J call TRBJ1-5; 11 nucleotides align to TRBD1. This CDR3 comprises 14 residues. CDR1 is MNHNS and CDR2 is SASEGT in the germline V gene. The CDR3 bases are TGTGCCTGCAGGACAGGGGGCCTAGTTCAGCCCCAGCATTTT. As protein: CACRTGGLVQPQHF.

About this clonotype itself: In this CDR3 the conserved last residue, phenylalanine or tryptophan, is missing, so a read error is likely. The DNA is left out, because the CDR3 cannot be placed on it with certainty; the CDR3 is given as TCRdb lists it. The CDR3 spells CASLQASRANTEAFL. J is TRBJ1-1 and V is TRBV6-5. The CDR3 is made up of 15 amino acids, end residues included. Germline V gene lookup returns CDR1 MNHEY and CDR2 SVGAGI.

The chain carries TRBV10-1 and TRBJ1-1; TRBD1 might be the D (5 bases). V lost 2 bases, J lost 5 bases, and 15 bases lay in between. CDR1 WNHNN and CDR2 SYGVQD come from the germline V gene (reference sequence). This CDR3 has 15 residues. The CDR3 reads CASSEQGLGKTEAFF. The CDR3 nucleotides read TGCGCCAGCAGTGAGCAGGGTTTAGGGAAGACTGAAGCTTTCTTT.

Worth noting for this clonotype: The junction departs from germline at one end; a sequencing error may be responsible. CDR3 residues: CTSSHGPPNEQFF. In DNA form, the CDR3 reads TGTACCAGTAGCCACGGGCCCCCGAATGAGCAGTTCTTC. This sequence joins TRBV11-3 and TRBJ2-1; D gene ambiguous. CDR1 is SGHNT, CDR2 YENEEA, per germline. This CDR3 region has 13 residues.

Comment on this clonotype: The junction shows a germline mismatch at one end, possibly a read error. V is TRBV11-2 and J is TRBJ2-5; D call uncertain. This CDR3 contains 15 residues. CDR1 and CDR2 from the germline V gene are SGHAT and FQNNGV. Here the CDR3 DNA reads TGTACCAGCAGCTTCTTATCAGGAGCCCAAGAGACCCAGTACTTC. It yields the protein CTSSFLSGAQETQYF.

A single count supports this clonotype. The junction departs from the called germline gene at one end, perhaps through a read error. The V and J genes are TRBV5-6 and TRBJ2-3, with D tentatively TRBD1 (7 bases). The CDR3 loop spans 15 amino acids. Germline CDR1 SGHDT, CDR2 YYEEEE. CDR3 nucleotide sequence: TGTGCCAACAGCGACCGGACAGGACTGGGGGGTACGCAGTATTTT. Its translation is CANSDRTGLGGTQYF.

This clonotype came up many times. CDR3 in DNA: TGTGCCAGCAGCAGAGGAGGGCGGGAGCAGTTCTTC. Its translation is CASSRGGREQFF. This chain joins TRBV6-2 or TRBV6-3 and TRBJ2-1, with D possibly being TRBD2 (6 bases). Germline CDR1 reads MNHEY; CDR2 reads SVGEGT. Trimming removed 6 bases from V and 10 bases from J, with 13 bases in between. This CDR3 region has 12 residues.